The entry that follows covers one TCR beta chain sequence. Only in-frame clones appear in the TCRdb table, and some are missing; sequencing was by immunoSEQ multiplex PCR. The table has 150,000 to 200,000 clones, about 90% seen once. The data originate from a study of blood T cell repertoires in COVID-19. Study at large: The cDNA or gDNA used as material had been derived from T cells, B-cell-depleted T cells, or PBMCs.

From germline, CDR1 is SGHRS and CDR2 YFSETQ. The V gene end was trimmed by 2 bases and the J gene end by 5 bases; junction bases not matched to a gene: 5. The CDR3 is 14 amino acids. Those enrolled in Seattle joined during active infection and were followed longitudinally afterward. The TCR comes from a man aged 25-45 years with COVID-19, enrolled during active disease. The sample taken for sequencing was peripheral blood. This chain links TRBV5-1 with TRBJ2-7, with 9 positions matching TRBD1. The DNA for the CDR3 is TGCGCCAGCAGCTTCCAGAGGACAGGGGACGAGCAGTACTTC. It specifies CASSFQRTGDEQYF.